What follows are 4 T cell receptor beta chains derived from one specimen sequenced in a study of cytomegalovirus exposure and HLA in healthy donors. Use of 60 Vbeta and 13 Jbeta primers characterized the PCR. Sequenced by immunoSEQ multiplex PCR; TCRdb stores in-frame clones only, minus some. This table has some 30,000 clones, around 84% appearing once. Sequenced: PBMCs. The receptors stem from a woman between 18 and 30 years old in good health and CMV-seronegative.

The chain has TRBV7-9 and TRBJ2-5; the match to TRBD1 covers 9 bases. The last part of the DNA fits TRBJ2-7 better; the J call may be wrong. This CDR3 contains 14 residues. The germline V gene has CDR1 SEHNR and CDR2 FQNEAQ (reference sequence). Here the CDR3 DNA reads TGTGCCAGCAGCCCCACAGGGGGCGGGTACGAGCAGTACTTC. This sequence encodes CASSPTGGGYEQYF.

The chain uses TRBV21-1 and TRBJ2-2; the DNA was not used to check the table's D call, TRBD2. TRBV21-1 is a documented pseudogene. This CDR3 comprises 20 residues. As DNA, the CDR3 is TGTGCCAGCAGCCCCGGGGCCAGCGGGGGAGCTCCTTGGGACACCGGGGAGCTGTTTTTT. Translating it yields CASSPGASGGAPWDTGELFF.

In its sample, this clone was seen once. The V and J genes are TRBV5-1 and TRBJ2-3; a possible D gene is TRBD1 (5 bases). The germline gives CDR1 SGHRS, CDR2 YFSETQ. V was trimmed by 2 bases and J by 4 bases, leaving 17 bases between them. This CDR3 comprises 16 residues. CDR3 residues: CASSFKVKGAPDTQYF. The CDR3 bases are TGCGCCAGCAGCTTCAAGGTGAAAGGGGCCCCAGATACGCAGTATTTT.

V and J are TRBV19 and TRBJ1-2; 7 bases are a match to TRBD1. CDR1 is LNHDA and CDR2 is SQIVND in the germline V gene (reference sequence). Losses at the gene ends were 6 bases for V and 6 bases for J; bases not matched to a gene: 13. This CDR3 spans 15 amino acids. CDR3: CASRTPGQLPDGYTF. CDR3 in DNA: TGTGCCAGTAGGACTCCGGGACAGCTACCAGATGGCTACACCTTC.